This paragraph covers one T cell receptor (beta chain) sequence. Its specificity is unknown. CD45RO-negative, CCR7-positively selected cells formed the naive CD8 fraction, excluding terminally differentiated effector memory CD45RA+ cells. Every donor, a Caucasian adult, lived in Nashville, Tennessee. This CDR3 contains 19 residues. V gave up 4 bases and J gave up 4 bases; unmatched junction bases: 22. Germline CDR1 reads SGHNT; CDR2 reads YYREEE (reference sequence). Sorted-subset replicate PCRs used 200 to 250 ng DNA, about 30,000 T cell genomes. Assay: immunoSEQ multiplex PCR; the TCRdb copy retains only in-frame clones and omits some. The sample has approximately 590,000 clones; roughly 95% are singletons. This specimen comes from a study of shared clonotypes between healthy human individuals. Findings and limits, study-wide: Estimated richness was generally greater in naive than memory subsets. Read depth was anticipated to influence clonotype sharing among donors.

The chain has TRBV5-4 and TRBJ1-1; the match to TRBD1 covers 7 bases. Sequenced input: naive CD8+ T cells sorted from blood. This receptor was identified in a woman aged 30 to 39 in good health. The CDR3 DNA sequence: TGTGCCAGCAGCGCCCGCATGGGACAGACCCTGGCGGGTGGCACTGAAGCTTTCTTT. Its translation is CASSARMGQTLAGGTEAFF.